Listed here are 8 T cell receptor beta chains from one sample, sequenced in a study of T cell responses to AZD1222 COVID-19 vaccine. Some clones are missing from TCRdb's copy, which holds only in-frame ones; the method was immunoSEQ multiplex PCR. The sample includes over 120,000 clones, around 90% of them seen just once. Sequenced material: peripheral blood, taken on day 0 of AZD1222 vaccination. The receptors were sampled from an adult in good health.

The chain recombines TRBV11-3 with TRBJ2-1; D call uncertain. V gave up 5 bases and J gave up 2 bases, with 10 bases separating them. The CDR3 consists of 14 residues. Germline-derived CDR1 and CDR2 are SGHNT and YENEEA. The CDR3 reads CASSPDPAYNEQFF. For the CDR3, the DNA is TGTGCCAGCAGCCCGGACCCCGCCTACAATGAGCAGTTCTTC.

V is TRBV7-8 and J is TRBJ1-2; D gene unclear. V gave up 1 base and J gave up 4 bases, with 7 bases separating them. CDR3 length: 13 residues. The V gene's germline CDR1 is SGHVS and CDR2 FQNEAQ. The CDR3 region is CASSLEQIYGYTF. The CDR3 DNA follows: TGTGCCAGCAGCTTAGAACAGATCTATGGCTACACCTTC.

This clone is a singleton in its sample. The genes are TRBV30 and TRBJ1-5, with 7 bases matching TRBD1. The CDR3 spans 13 residues. Germline-derived CDR1 and CDR2 are GTSNPN and SVGIG (reference sequence). J gave up 5 bases and V 2 bases, and 3 bases lay outside the gene matches. CDR3 in amino acids: CAWSQDRDQPQHF. The CDR3 DNA sequence: TGTGCCTGGAGTCAAGACAGGGATCAGCCCCAGCATTTT.

This chain links TRBV27 with TRBJ2-3; TRBD1 aligns across 8 bases. V trimming: 2 bases; J trimming: 8 bases; junction bases outside the gene matches: 6. CDR3 length equals 14 residues. The V gene's germline CDR1 is MNHEY and CDR2 SMNVEV (reference sequence). DNA of the CDR3: TGTGCCAGCAGTTTAAAGTATCAGGGGGCTACGCAGTATTTT. Its translation is CASSLKYQGATQYF.

The chain combines TRBV5-1 with TRBJ1-1; 11 bases are shared with TRBD1. The CDR3 is 13 amino acids. The V gene end was trimmed by 7 bases and the J gene end by 9 bases; junction bases not matched to a gene: 8. Germline V gene lookup returns CDR1 SGHRS and CDR2 YFSETQ. The CDR3 DNA reads TGCGCCAGCGGACAGGGGGCGGATACACAAGCTTTCTTT. Protein: CASGQGADTQAFF.

The chain couples TRBV5-5 to TRBJ2-3; possibly TRBD2 for D (6 bases). Germline V gene lookup returns CDR1 SGHKS and CDR2 YYEKEE (reference sequence). The CDR3 contains 11 residues. The ends were cut back, 2 bases at V and 11 bases at J, with 9 bases in the middle. Written as DNA, the CDR3 is TGTGCCAGCAGCTTCGTGGGGGGGCAGTATTTT. Its protein product is CASSFVGGQYF.

The genes are TRBV11-2 and TRBJ2-1, with D unresolved. This CDR3 contains 11 residues. The ends were cut back, 2 bases at V and 8 bases at J, with 4 bases in the middle. The germline V gene has CDR1 SGHAT and CDR2 FQNNGV. This CDR3 is CASSLLDEQFF. CDR3 nucleotide sequence: TGTGCCAGCAGCTTATTGGATGAGCAGTTCTTC.

The chain uses TRBV11-2 and TRBJ2-7; 11 nucleotides line up with TRBD2. Losses at the gene ends were 2 bases for V and 4 bases for J; bases not matched to a gene: 4. The CDR3 totals 15 residues. CDR1 and CDR2 from the germline V gene are SGHAT and FQNNGV. The CDR3 DNA follows: TGTGCCAGCAGCTTACTAGCGGGAGGAGGTTACGAGCAGTACTTC. It encodes CASSLLAGGGYEQYF.